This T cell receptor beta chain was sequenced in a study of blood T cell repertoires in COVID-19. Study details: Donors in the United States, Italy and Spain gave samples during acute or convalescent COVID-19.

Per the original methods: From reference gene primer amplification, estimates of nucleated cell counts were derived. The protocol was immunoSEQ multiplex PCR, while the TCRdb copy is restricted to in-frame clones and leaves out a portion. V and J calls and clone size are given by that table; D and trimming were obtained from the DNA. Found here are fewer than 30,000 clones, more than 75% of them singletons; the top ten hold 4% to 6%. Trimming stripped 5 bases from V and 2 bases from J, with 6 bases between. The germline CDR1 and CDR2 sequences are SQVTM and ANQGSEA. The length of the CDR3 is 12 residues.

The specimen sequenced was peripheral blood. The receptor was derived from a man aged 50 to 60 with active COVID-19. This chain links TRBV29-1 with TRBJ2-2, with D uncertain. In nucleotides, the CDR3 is TGCAGCGTTAGCGAAAACACCGGGGAGCTGTTTTTT. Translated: CSVSENTGELFF.